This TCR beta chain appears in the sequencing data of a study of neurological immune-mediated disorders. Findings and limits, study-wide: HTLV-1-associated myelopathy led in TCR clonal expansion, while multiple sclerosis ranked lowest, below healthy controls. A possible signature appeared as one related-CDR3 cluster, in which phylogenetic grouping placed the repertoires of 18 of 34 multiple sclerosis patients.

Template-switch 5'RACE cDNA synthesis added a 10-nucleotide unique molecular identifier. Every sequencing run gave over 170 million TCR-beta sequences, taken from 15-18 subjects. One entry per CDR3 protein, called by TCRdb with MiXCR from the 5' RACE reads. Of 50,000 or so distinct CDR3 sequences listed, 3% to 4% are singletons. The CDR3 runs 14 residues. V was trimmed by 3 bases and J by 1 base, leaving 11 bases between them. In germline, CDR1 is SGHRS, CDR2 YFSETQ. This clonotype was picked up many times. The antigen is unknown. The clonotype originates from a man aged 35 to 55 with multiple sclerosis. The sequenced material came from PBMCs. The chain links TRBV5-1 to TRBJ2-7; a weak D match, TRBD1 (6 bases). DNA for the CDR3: TGCGCCAGCAGCTCGGACAGCCTTTCCTACGAGCAGTACTTC. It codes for CASSSDSLSYEQYF.